Given below is one TCR beta chain in context. Its antigen is currently unknown. V shed 4 bases and J shed 2 bases, with 17 bases lying between them. This CDR3 contains 17 residues. CDR1 is MNHNS and CDR2 is SASEGT in the germline V gene. The donors formed part of the 120-subject validation cohort, distinct from the roughly 670-subject first cohort. The source of the sample is a study of cytomegalovirus exposure and HLA in healthy donors. TCRdb's table, derived via immunoSEQ multiplex PCR, lists solely in-frame clones and lacks some. The data contain roughly 60,000 clones, roughly 94% of them singletons. Study-level points and caveats: According to the study, approximately 150 TCR beta chains were cytomegalovirus-associated. One later analysis, an examination of the 90 to 150 validation repertoires, found that first-cohort TCR clusters tended to co-occur in them.

J is TRBJ1-4 and V is TRBV6-1; D not resolved. This TCR came from a woman between 18 and 30 years old in good health and CMV-seronegative. The sequenced sample consisted of PBMCs. The CDR3 DNA reads as TGTGCCAGCAGTGCCCTCTTGGAGGGCGCGACTAATGAAAAACTGTTTTTT. Its protein product is CASSALLEGATNEKLFF.